Listed here is a single T cell receptor (beta chain). As yet, its antigen is unknown. The data derive from a study of T-cell memory formation after mild COVID-19. V was clipped by 7 bases and J by 7 bases; unmatched bases: 7. This CDR3 is 15 amino acids long. Germline V CDR1 and CDR2: MNHEY, SVGAGI. Findings of the study overall: Clones that got smaller from day 15 to 85 had even CD4/CD8, while clones growing later tipped toward CD4+.

TCRdb analysed the 5' RACE reads with MiXCR anew, one entry per CDR3 protein. The sample shows tens of thousands of distinct CDR3 sequences, 12% of them seen only once. The origin of this receptor is a man in his late teens or twenties who had mild COVID-19 (a few samples of this study predate the infection). Cell type and time point are not known. Sequenced input: PBMCs or a T cell subset sorted from them (not recorded which). The chain carries TRBV6-5 and TRBJ2-1, with 13 bases aligning to TRBD2. The CDR3 DNA reads TGTGCCAGCACCTCGACTAGCGGGGGGCGGAATGAGCAGTTCTTC. This sequence encodes CASTSTSGGRNEQFF.